This is a list of T cell receptor beta chains from one sample in a study of shared clonotypes between healthy human individuals. Clones were sequenced by immunoSEQ multiplex PCR, and TCRdb holds only the in-frame ones, with some missing. The sample has hundreds of thousands of clones, about 98% seen once; the top ten hold less than 0.35%. Sequencing input: naive CD8+ T cells sorted from blood. The source of these receptors is a man aged 25-40 years in good health. CDR3s leave out the opening cysteine and the closing phenylalanine or tryptophan. Fields, in order: J gene, V gene, CDR3 protein.

j_gene: TRBJ2-3
v_gene: TRBV18
CDR3aa: ASSPRQFLPTTSTDTQY

j_gene: TRBJ1-1
v_gene: TRBV10-2
CDR3aa: ASSESRGAEAF

j_gene: TRBJ2-3
v_gene: TRBV19
CDR3aa: ASSIAGGGTQY

j_gene: TRBJ2-1
v_gene: TRBV19
CDR3aa: ASSISGSSYNEQF

j_gene: TRBJ2-1
v_gene: TRBV11-2
CDR3aa: ASSQPLLSQF

j_gene: TRBJ1-1
v_gene: TRBV5-5
CDR3aa: ASSFLIRGNTEAF

j_gene: TRBJ2-7
v_gene: TRBV7-3
CDR3aa: ASSLTPSYEQY

j_gene: TRBJ2-7
v_gene: TRBV6-1
CDR3aa: ASRWENSYEQY

j_gene: TRBJ1-1
v_gene: TRBV20-1
CDR3aa: SASGTEAF

j_gene: TRBJ2-3
v_gene: TRBV7-2
CDR3aa: ASRRGGRTDTQY

j_gene: TRBJ2-4
v_gene: TRBV27
CDR3aa: ASSWDGSIQY

j_gene: TRBJ1-5
v_gene: TRBV28
CDR3aa: ASSFRLSQPQH

j_gene: TRBJ1-5
v_gene: TRBV27
CDR3aa: ASSRETGGLHQPQH

j_gene: TRBJ2-7
v_gene: TRBV15
CDR3aa: ATSSLGSGYEQY

j_gene: TRBJ2-4
v_gene: TRBV29-1
CDR3aa: SVISGRLNIQY

j_gene: TRBJ2-7
v_gene: TRBV6-1
CDR3aa: ASSEAELAGFYEQY

j_gene: TRBJ1-1
v_gene: TRBV28
CDR3aa: ASTPDRANTEAF

j_gene: TRBJ2-7
v_gene: TRBV29-1
CDR3aa: SVEDGAGAHEQY